This is a list of T cell receptor beta chains from one sample in a study of long-term antiretroviral therapy in people with HIV. Profiled with immunoSEQ multiplex PCR; TCRdb holds only in-frame clones, not every one. The sample holds 10,000 to 15,000 clones; over 75% are singletons and the top ten take roughly an eighth. The sample in question was unsorted PBMCs, obtained 1.3 years after starting antiretroviral therapy. These receptors were obtained from a woman younger than 35 with HIV. CDR3s include the opening cysteine and the closing phenylalanine or tryptophan.

V	J	CDR3
TRBV18	TRBJ1-2	CASSPQRGTSVGYTF
TRBV5-1	TRBJ1-1	CASSSRQGVNTEAFF
TRBV5-1	TRBJ1-2	CASSLAEGNYGYTF
TRBV9	TRBJ1-2	CASSVGQGRNGYTF
TRBV5-1	TRBJ1-5	CASSLEGLSNQPQHF
TRBV11-2	TRBJ2-2	CASSLVGGLGTGELFF
TRBV29-1	TRBJ1-5	CSVVLQGEGYQPQHF
TRBV7-2	TRBJ2-2	CASSLFPSASGGLGELFF
TRBV2	TRBJ2-7	CASSAQFNSYEQYF
TRBV7-9	TRBJ2-3	CASTDFTDASTDTQYF
TRBV10-2	TRBJ1-1	CASSETGGRGTEAFF
TRBV4-2	TRBJ1-4	CASSQATGGPEKLFF
TRBV5-6	TRBJ1-4	CASSRGQGDEKLFF
TRBV29-1	TRBJ2-7	CSVGTGVYEQYF
TRBV13	TRBJ2-3	CASSFSGSPTDTQYF
TRBV30	TRBJ2-7	CAWSVPPNRDEQYF
TRBV6-1	TRBJ1-1	CASSEGQKNTEAFF